A single sample gave rise to the 21 T cell receptor beta chains below, sequenced in a study of T cell responses to AZD1222 COVID-19 vaccine. TCRdb's table, derived via immunoSEQ multiplex PCR, lists solely in-frame clones and lacks some. The sample includes around 160,000 clones, roughly nine tenths of them seen just once. This material consisted of peripheral blood, taken on day 0 of AZD1222 vaccination. These receptors were taken from an adult in good health.

This rearrangement joins TRBV6-6 to TRBJ1-5; no definite D call. The V end lost 0 bases, the J end lost 5 bases, and 14 bases lay between the germline ends. The CDR3 totals 16 residues. CDR1 MNHNY and CDR2 SVGAGI come from the germline V gene (reference sequence). The CDR3 is CASSYSSMRSDQPQHF. CDR3 in DNA: TGTGCCAGCAGTTACTCGAGTATGAGGAGTGATCAGCCCCAGCATTTT.

V usage is TRBV12-5 and J usage is TRBJ1-1; D ambiguous. Germline V gene lookup returns CDR1 LGHNT and CDR2 FRNRAP. The length of the CDR3 is 13 residues. Trimming cost V 7 bases and J 4 bases, with 13 bases left between them. For the CDR3, the DNA is TGTGCTAGTGATCGGGATGGGATCACTGAAGCTTTCTTT. Its translation is CASDRDGITEAFF.

The chain links TRBV6-2 or TRBV6-3 to TRBJ1-5; D might be TRBD1 (6 bases). CDR3 size: 13 residues. The V and J ends lost 5 bases and 5 bases respectively, with 10 bases between them. Germline CDR1 MNHEY, CDR2 SVGEGT. The CDR3 DNA follows: TGTGCCAGCAGTATCGACAGGCATCAGCCCCAGCATTTT. Residues: CASSIDRHQPQHF.

The chain carries TRBV6-2 or TRBV6-3 and TRBJ2-7, with D uncertain. This CDR3 has 11 amino acids. Germline V gives CDR1 MNHEY, CDR2 SVGEGT. Trimming stripped 5 bases from V and 6 bases from J, with 8 bases between. The CDR3 is CASSDMVEQYF. The CDR3, as DNA: TGTGCCAGCAGTGATATGGTCGAGCAGTACTTC.

The rearrangement uses TRBV6-6 and TRBJ1-4; D possibly corresponds to TRBD1 (5 bases). Trimming removed 5 bases at V and 0 bases at J, with 19 bases between. The CDR3 is 18 residues long. Per germline, CDR1 MNHNY and CDR2 SVGAGI (reference sequence). CDR3 residues: CASSPPGALGTTNEKLFF. DNA for the CDR3: TGTGCCAGCAGTCCCCCTGGGGCTTTGGGGACAACTAATGAAAAACTGTTTTTT.

V is TRBV7-6 and J is TRBJ1-3, with D possibly matching TRBD1 (6 bases). Trimming stripped 1 base from V and 2 bases from J, with 12 bases between. The CDR3 is made up of 16 amino acids. Germline V gene lookup returns CDR1 SGHVS and CDR2 FNYEAQ. The DNA for the CDR3 is TGTGCCAGCAGCTTAGACCAGGGGACCCCTGGAAACACCATATATTTT. It encodes CASSLDQGTPGNTIYF. The full variable domain, rest sourced from reference TRBV7-6 and TRBJ1-3, is GAGVSQSPRYKVTKRGQDVALRCDPISGHVSLYWYRQALGQGPEFLTYFNYEAQQDKSGLPNDRFSAERPEGSISTLTIQRTEQRDSAMYRCASSLDQGTPGNTIYFGEGSWLTVV.

The chain has TRBV29-1 and TRBJ2-7, with D perhaps matching TRBD2 (5 bases). The CDR3 spans 13 residues. Deletions cut 2 bases from V and 2 bases from J, with 10 bases between. Germline lookup yields CDR1 SQVTM and CDR2 ANQGSEA. DNA for the CDR3: TGCAGCGTTGAACCCCCGGGGACCTACGAGCAGTACTTC. Its translation: CSVEPPGTYEQYF.

V and J are TRBV10-3 and TRBJ2-4; D uncertain. Germline CDR1 is ENHRY and CDR2 is SYGVKD. V lost 0 bases to trimming and J lost 10 bases, with 10 bases between them. The length of the CDR3 is 13 residues. Here the CDR3 reads CAISESSSNIQYF. The CDR3 nucleotides read TGTGCCATCAGTGAGTCCTCGTCGAATATTCAGTACTTC.

The chain joins TRBV19 to TRBJ1-2; TRBD1 is a possible D gene (5 bases). This CDR3 has 14 residues. The V end lost 5 bases, the J end lost 7 bases, and 17 bases lay between the germline ends. The germline gives CDR1 LNHDA, CDR2 SQIVND (reference sequence). CDR3 nucleotides: TGTGCCAGTAGTGCCGGGATAAGGGGTGTTGGCTACACCTTC. Its translation is CASSAGIRGVGYTF.

The sample holds a few counts of this clone. The chain is built from TRBV28 and TRBJ2-7; 8 bases match TRBD1. The CDR3 is 13 residues long. Unmatched junction bases numbered 9, after V lost 9 bases and J lost 5 bases. CDR1 is MDHEN, CDR2 SYDVKM, per germline. The CDR3 DNA is TGTGCCAGTAGAGACAGGGGTGGCCACGAGCAGTACTTC. Protein product: CASRDRGGHEQYF. Drawing the rest from reference TRBV28 and TRBJ2-7, the complete variable domain is DVKVTQSSRYLVKRTGEKVFLECVQDMDHENMFWYRQDPGLGLRLIYFSYDVKMKEKGDIPEGYSVSREKKERFSLILESASTNQTSMYLCASRDRGGHEQYFGPGTRLTVT.

V and J are TRBV3-1 (or the pseudogene TRBV3-2) and TRBJ1-3; maybe TRBD1 (6 bases). V lost 6 bases to trimming and J lost 0 bases, with 12 bases between them. Germline-derived CDR1 and CDR2 are LGHDT and YNNKEL (reference sequence). This CDR3 contains 15 residues. CDR3 DNA: TGTGCCAGCAGTCGTCACAGGGACTCTGGAAACACCATATATTTT. Its translation is CASSRHRDSGNTIYF.

This clone occurred once. This chain uses TRBV6-5 with TRBJ2-7; TRBD2 is a possible D gene (5 bases). This CDR3 has 12 residues. Germline V lookup: CDR1 MNHEY, CDR2 SVGAGI. Trimming cost V 6 bases and J 1 base, with 7 bases left between them. This CDR3 reads CASRDWSYEQYF. DNA of the CDR3: TGTGCCAGCAGGGACTGGTCCTACGAGCAGTACTTC.

Only a few counts were recorded for this clone. The rearrangement uses TRBV19 and TRBJ1-1, with TRBD1 as a possible D gene (5 bases). The germline CDR1 and CDR2 sequences are LNHDA and SQIVND (reference sequence). The CDR3 runs to 15 residues. The V end lost 6 bases, the J end lost 0 bases, and 14 bases lay between the germline ends. CDR3 residues: CASRAWDGVNTEAFF. The CDR3 nucleotides read TGTGCCAGTAGAGCCTGGGACGGCGTGAACACTGAAGCTTTCTTT.

The gene calls are TRBV7-3 and TRBJ1-1; D perhaps matches TRBD1 (5 bases). Germline CDR1 is SGHTA and CDR2 is FQGTGA. Trimming cost V 2 bases and J 3 bases, with 13 bases left between them. The CDR3 sequence is 15 residues long. CDR3: CASSLGTGGHTEAFF. CDR3 in DNA: TGTGCCAGCAGCTTAGGTACAGGAGGGCACACTGAAGCTTTCTTT.

The chain links TRBV4-2 to TRBJ2-3; possibly TRBD1 or TRBD2 for D (6 bases each). CDR3 length: 14 amino acids. The germline CDR1 and CDR2 sequences are LGHNA and YNFKEQ. The ends were cut back, 6 bases at V and 5 bases at J, with 15 bases in the middle. The CDR3: CASRWGAGGDTQYF. The CDR3 bases are TGTGCCAGCAGGTGGGGGGCCGGCGGAGATACGCAGTATTTT.

This chain connects TRBV7-3 to TRBJ1-1; D is ambiguous. The CDR3 extends over 13 amino acids. V was shortened by 5 bases and J by 11 bases, with 18 bases between the two germline ends. Germline V lookup: CDR1 SGHTA, CDR2 FQGTGA. This CDR3 is CASSVGPSDRAFF. Here the CDR3 DNA reads TGTGCCAGCAGCGTTGGGCCCTCTGATAGGGCTTTCTTT.

This clone was counted a single time. The V and J genes are TRBV27 and TRBJ2-3, with a tentative D call TRBD2 (6 bases). Germline-derived CDR1 and CDR2 are MNHEY and SMNVEV (reference sequence). CDR3 length equals 15 residues. Trimming left V 7 bases short and J 3 bases short, with 17 bases between. The CDR3 nucleotides are TGTGCCAGCACCCCCGCGGCTAGCGTGACAGATACGCAGTATTTT. Residues: CASTPAASVTDTQYF.

The genes are TRBV5-1 and TRBJ2-1; 11 bases fit TRBD2. The CDR3 runs to 16 residues. Germline V gives CDR1 SGHRS, CDR2 YFSETQ. J gave up 5 bases and V 4 bases, and 8 bases lay outside the gene matches. In DNA form, the CDR3 reads TGCGCCAGCAGCCCGGAGGTACTAGCGGGGGACAATGAGCAGTTCTTC. Its translation: CASSPEVLAGDNEQFF.

The CDR3 spells CASSISRLITDTQYF. The CDR3 DNA is TGTGCCAGTAGTATAAGCAGGCTAATCACAGATACGCAGTATTTT. The rearrangement uses TRBV19 and TRBJ2-3; no clear D. Germline CDR1 is LNHDA and CDR2 is SQIVND (reference sequence). Trimming left V 2 bases short and J 2 bases short, with 11 bases between. The CDR3 loop spans 15 amino acids.

The J gene is TRBJ2-2, the V gene TRBV4-3, with a weak D call TRBD2 (6 bases). Germline V gene sequence: CDR1 LGHNA, CDR2 YSLEER. With 0 bases removed from V and 0 bases from J, the gap between germline ends came to 14 bases. The CDR3 has 18 amino acids. The CDR3 region has the DNA TGCGCCAGCAGCCAAGATTTGGGCGGGGCCGCGAACACCGGGGAGCTGTTTTTT. It encodes CASSQDLGGAANTGELFF.

The chain links TRBV10-3 to TRBJ1-1; no definite D call. The germline V and J ends were trimmed by 4 bases and 2 bases, with 11 bases remaining between them. The V gene's germline CDR1 is ENHRY and CDR2 SYGVKD. The CDR3 is 14 residues long. In DNA form, the CDR3 reads TGTGCCATCAGTGTAGTACACGATAACACTGAAGCTTTCTTT. Protein: CAISVVHDNTEAFF.